The rows below give T cell receptor beta chains drawn from one sample of a study of blood T cell repertoires in COVID-19. TCRdb's copy holds only in-frame clones and misses some; the assay was immunoSEQ multiplex PCR. The sample gives roughly 97,000 clones, 90% to 95% of which show up once; 6% is in the top ten. Sequencing used peripheral blood. Receptors originate from a human donor in a cohort sampled during active COVID-19. Both conserved end residues are part of each CDR3. D genes are given only for firm matches. The size of a clone is reported for some rows only, either as once, few or many, or as a class for expanded clones.

d_call	cdr3_length	v_call	clone_size	j_call	cdr3_nt	cdr3_aa
-	17	TRBV5-1	-	TRBJ1-2	TGCGCCAGCAGCTATGATGGGGGCCGGGGATCTAACTATGGCTACACCTTC	CASSYDGGRGSNYGYTF
-	16	TRBV7-6	-	TRBJ2-1	TGTGCCAGCAGCTCGACCTTTATAGGGGGTAAGGGGACGGAGTTCTTC	CASSSTFIGGKGTEFF
-	17	TRBV28	once	TRBJ2-3	TGTGCCAGCAGTTCCCTTTTGACTAGAGCCAGCACAGATACGCAGTATTTT	CASSSLLTRASTDTQYF
-	15	TRBV19	-	TRBJ1-5	TGTGCCAGTAGTATAGCTGTTTCGGGCAATCAGCCCCAGCATTTT	CASSIAVSGNQPQHF
-	15	TRBV7-8	-	TRBJ2-1	TGTGCCAGCAGAGAAACAGGGAGGGTTTACAATGAGCAGTTCTTC	CASRETGRVYNEQFF
-	15	TRBV7-2	-	TRBJ1-5	TGTGCCAGCAGTCCACAGGGCGATAGCAATCAGCCCCAGCATTTT	CASSPQGDSNQPQHF
-	13	TRBV19	-	TRBJ1-2	TGTGCCAGTAGTATCGGGACAAACTATGGCTACACCTTC	CASSIGTNYGYTF
-	21	TRBV4-2	-	TRBJ1-5	TGTGCCAGCAGCCCCCGAAGACGGGAGCAGTTCCTGTCTGTGCCCTTTCAGCCCCAGCATTTT	CASSPRRREQFLSVPFQPQHF
-	17	TRBV5-6	-	TRBJ2-2	TGTGCCAGCAGCTTGGTGGCTCGAGGGTACGACACCGGGGAGCTGTTTTTT	CASSLVARGYDTGELFF
-	14	TRBV3-1/TRBV3-2	few	TRBJ2-7	TGTGCCAGCAGCCGGGGGAGTAGCGGATACGAGCAGTACTTC	CASSRGSSGYEQYF
-	14	TRBV9	-	TRBJ2-1	TGTGCCAGCAGCGTCGAGGGGGGGCCGATTGAGCAGTTCTTC	CASSVEGGPIEQFF
-	17	TRBV5-6	few	TRBJ2-6	TGTGCCAGCAAGAAGGACATCGCGTCCTCTGGGGCCAACGTCCTGACTTTC	CASKKDIASSGANVLTF
-	12	TRBV9	-	TRBJ2-3	TGTGCCAGCAGCCCAAGACTTGATACGCAGTATTTT	CASSPRLDTQYF
-	18	TRBV21-1	-	TRBJ1-4	TGTGCCAGCAGCAAAGCCGGGACAGGGTGGAAGACTAATGAAAAACTGTTTTTT	CASSKAGTGWKTNEKLFF
TRBD1	14	TRBV18	-	TRBJ1-5	TGTGCCAGCTCCTCTGGGACAGGGTATCAGCCCCAGCATTTT	CASSSGTGYQPQHF
TRBD2	18	TRBV7-2	-	TRBJ2-1	TGTGCCAGCAGCTTAGAGGGGACTAGCGGGAGGTTCTACAATGAGCAGTTCTTC	CASSLEGTSGRFYNEQFF
-	13	TRBV18	once	TRBJ2-2	TGTGCCAGCTCATCAGGGATGATCGGGGAGCTGTTTTTT	CASSSGMIGELFF
TRBD2	19	TRBV24-1	-	TRBJ2-1	TGTGCCACCAGTGATAAGGGGGTTGGTAGCGGGGTGGCCTACAATGAGCAGTTCTTC	CATSDKGVGSGVAYNEQFF
TRBD2	15	TRBV4-2	-	TRBJ2-3	TGTGCCAGCAGCCAAGAAGCGGGGGGGCCAGATACGCAGTATTTT	CASSQEAGGPDTQYF
-	14	TRBV7-9	-	TRBJ2-7	TGTGCCAGCAGCAACGGACTAATCAAAGGCGAGCAGTACTTC	CASSNGLIKGEQYF
-	12	TRBV5-4	-	TRBJ2-3	TGTGCCAGCAGCCTAGTCACAGATACGCAGTATTTT	CASSLVTDTQYF
TRBD1	14	TRBV30	-	TRBJ1-3	TGTGCCTCTCTGACAGGGACGAGTGGAAACACCATATATTTT	CASLTGTSGNTIYF
-	14	TRBV28	once	TRBJ1-2	TGTGCCAGCAGTAGAGCAGGGGTCTCCTATGGCTACACCTTC	CASSRAGVSYGYTF
-	15	TRBV6-5	-	TRBJ1-5	TGTGCCAGCAGTCCTAGACAGAACTCCAATCAGCCCCAGCATTTT	CASSPRQNSNQPQHF
TRBD2	13	TRBV5-1	-	TRBJ2-5	TGCGCCAGCCAGCGGGAGGGACGAGAGACCCAGTACTTC	CASQREGRETQYF
TRBD1	13	TRBV6-6	once	TRBJ1-2	TGTGCCAGCAGCGGGGGACAGGACTATGGCTACACCTTC	CASSGGQDYGYTF
TRBD1	16	TRBV5-1	-	TRBJ2-1	TGCGCCAGCAGCTTGACTGGACAGGCGGCCTACAATGAGCAGTTCTTC	CASSLTGQAAYNEQFF
TRBD1	17	TRBV4-1	-	TRBJ1-3	TGCGCCAGCAGCCAAGAGATGACAGGGGAATATGGAAACACCATATATTTT	CASSQEMTGEYGNTIYF
-	13	TRBV5-1	-	TRBJ2-3	TGCGCCAGCAGCTATGAAGGAGAAGATACGCAGTATTTT	CASSYEGEDTQYF
-	14	TRBV7-8	-	TRBJ1-1	TGTGCCAGCAGCTTCCTATCCGGGAACACTGAAGCTTTCTTT	CASSFLSGNTEAFF
TRBD2	15	TRBV7-9	-	TRBJ2-3	TGTGCCAGCAGCTTAGCACTAGCGGGTACAGATACGCAGTATTTT	CASSLALAGTDTQYF
TRBD1	17	TRBV4-2	once	TRBJ1-1	TGTGCCAGCAGCCAAGACGGGACAGGGGGCGCTGGATCTGAAGCTTTCTTT	CASSQDGTGGAGSEAFF
-	14	TRBV24-1	once	TRBJ2-2	TGTGCCACCAGTGATTACGGGGTGCCCGGGGAGCTGTTTTTT	CATSDYGVPGELFF
-	16	TRBV19	-	TRBJ2-6	TGTGCCAGTAACAGGGTCACTCGCTCTGGGGCCAACGTCCTGACTTTC	CASNRVTRSGANVLTF
TRBD2	17	TRBV28	-	TRBJ2-1	TGTGCCAGCAGTTCCAAGGTAGCGGGAGGGCCCCACAATGAGCAGTTCTTC	CASSSKVAGGPHNEQFF
TRBD1	15	TRBV29-1	-	TRBJ2-3	TGCAGCGTTGAAGGGGACAGGGGGCGATTAGATACGCAGTATTTT	CSVEGDRGRLDTQYF
-	13	TRBV20-1	-	TRBJ1-5	TGCAGTGCTAGTCTTTGGGTCGGGCAGCCCCAGCATTTT	CSASLWVGQPQHF
TRBD1	13	TRBV5-1	-	TRBJ1-2	TGCGCCAGCAGCCCATGGCAAGGGGGCGGCTACACCTTC	CASSPWQGGGYTF
TRBD1	16	TRBV18	-	TRBJ1-4	TGTGCCAGCTCACCGATTCGACAGGGTCAGGGCGAAAAACTGTTTTTT	CASSPIRQGQGEKLFF
TRBD1	14	TRBV27	-	TRBJ2-2	TGTGCCACGCGGTGGACAGGGAACACCGGGGAGCTGTTTTTT	CATRWTGNTGELFF
TRBD1	15	TRBV5-4	-	TRBJ2-2	TGTGCCAGCAGCTCTCGACAGGGGGCGGTCGGGGAGCTGTTTTTT	CASSSRQGAVGELFF
-	16	TRBV5-1	-	TRBJ1-1	TGCGCCAGCAGCACCCCAGGGGCGAGGATGAACACTGAAGCTTTCTTT	CASSTPGARMNTEAFF
TRBD1	15	TRBV4-1	once	TRBJ2-7	TGCGCCAGCAGCCAATTAGTACAGGGGTCCTACGAGCAGTACTTC	CASSQLVQGSYEQYF
TRBD1	16	TRBV5-8	-	TRBJ1-1	TGTGCCAGCAGCGTCCGACAGGGTCTAAAGGACACTGAAGCTTTCTTT	CASSVRQGLKDTEAFF
TRBD2	15	TRBV30	-	TRBJ2-4	TGTGCCTGGAGTGTAAGAGCGGGGGGCTTAAACATTCAGTACTTC	CAWSVRAGGLNIQYF
TRBD2	17	TRBV19	-	TRBJ2-7	TGTGCCAGTAGCCTGATGTCGGGCGGGAGGGAAAGCTACGAGCAGTACTTC	CASSLMSGGRESYEQYF